Shown below are 28 T cell receptor beta chains from a single sample sequenced in a study of blood T cell repertoires in COVID-19 (dated by TCRdb to the early 2020s). Library preparation was by the immunoSEQ multiplex PCR assay. TCRdb took this table from immuneACCESS and kept in-frame rearrangements with V and J called. Such tables lack part of the clones; where checked against another copy, unresolved V genes explain under half of the gap, and the rest is unexplained. This sample comprises 150,000 to 170,000 clones, 91% of them detected only once. The ten largest clones capture 0.45% to 0.65% of the sample. The material sequenced was peripheral blood. The source of these receptors is a middle-aged man with acute or convalescent COVID-19.

The CDR3 is CACGGGPYEQYF. The CDR3 DNA is TGTGCCTGCGGGGGGGGTCCCTACGAGCAGTACTTC. The V and J genes are TRBV6-5 and TRBJ2-7; 9 nucleotides align to TRBD2. Trimming took 11 bases from V and 2 from J; bases not matched to a gene: 4. Germline-derived CDR1 and CDR2 are MNHEY and SVGAGI. The CDR3 is 12 residues long.

V usage is TRBV19 and J usage is TRBJ2-6; 8 nucleotides agree with TRBD2. After removal of 3 bases from V and 0 bases from J, the junction contained 1 base not matched to a gene. This CDR3 region has 16 residues. Germline CDR1 reads LNHDA; CDR2 reads SQIVND (reference sequence). The CDR3 loop reads CASSIGRGSGANVLTF. The CDR3 DNA reads as TGTGCCAGTAGTATCGGGAGGGGCTCTGGGGCCAACGTCCTGACTTTC.

The chain couples TRBV5-8 to TRBJ1-2; 8 bases align to TRBD1. Looked up from germline, CDR1 is SGHTS and CDR2 is YDEGEE. V dropped 5 bases and J dropped 7; count of bases not matched to a gene: 4. The CDR3 runs to 12 residues. The CDR3 sequence: CASRRTGLGYTF. In DNA form, the CDR3 reads TGTGCCAGCAGACGGACAGGGCTTGGCTACACCTTC.

The CDR3 bases are TGTGCCAGCATCCCCCTGGCAGGTTCACCCCTCCACTTT. It specifies CASIPLAGSPLHF. V and J are TRBV28 and TRBJ1-6, with D unclear. Germline-derived CDR1 and CDR2 are MDHEN and SYDVKM. Trimming pared 7 bases from V and 9 bases from J, leaving 13 bases between. The length of the CDR3 is 13 residues.

The chain is built from TRBV7-9 and TRBJ2-7; the D gene is possibly TRBD1 (5 bases). Germline lookup yields CDR1 SEHNR and CDR2 FQNEAQ (reference sequence). The V end was cut by 4 bases, the J end by 2 bases, with 15 bases between. This CDR3 has 15 residues. The CDR3 loop is CASSSTYRSAYEQYF. The CDR3 DNA reads as TGTGCCAGCAGCTCAACATACAGGTCAGCCTACGAGCAGTACTTC.

This clone is a singleton in its sample. This chain joins TRBV2 and TRBJ1-5; D gene unclear. The CDR3 length is 14 residues. V was pared by 6 bases and J by 0 bases, with 9 bases between. Germline V CDR1 and CDR2: SNHLY, FYNNEI. As DNA, the CDR3 is TGTGCCAGCAGGGTAGAATCTAGCAATCAGCCCCAGCATTTT. Translated, it gives CASRVESSNQPQHF.

V usage is TRBV19 and J usage is TRBJ1-1, with D uncertain. Looked up from germline, CDR1 is LNHDA and CDR2 is SQIVND (reference sequence). CDR3 size: 13 residues. Deletions cut 6 bases from V and 5 bases from J, with 13 bases between. The CDR3 DNA reads as TGTGCCAGTAGCCGGCACCTCGGGACTGAAGCTTTCTTT. Translation: CASSRHLGTEAFF.

The chain employs TRBV7-9 and TRBJ2-7, with 9 bases identical to TRBD2. The CDR3 contains 16 residues. Per the germline V gene, CDR1 is SEHNR and CDR2 is FQNEAQ (reference sequence). V was clipped by 2 bases and J by 5 bases; unmatched bases: 10. The CDR3 DNA is TGTGCCAGCAGCTTACCCCGGGCTAGCGGGACCCACGAGCAGTACTTC. Encoded protein: CASSLPRASGTHEQYF.

This chain uses TRBV15 with TRBJ2-1, with 12 bases lining up with TRBD2. This CDR3 contains 14 residues. The germline CDR1 and CDR2 sequences are LNHNV and YYDKDF (reference sequence). V lost 8 bases to trimming and J lost 8 bases; unmatched junction nucleotides: 7. This CDR3 is CATRLAGGGHEQFF. Written as DNA, the CDR3 is TGTGCCACCCGCCTAGCGGGAGGGGGGCATGAGCAGTTCTTC.

V and J are TRBV29-1 and TRBJ1-5; D may be TRBD1 (6 bases). The CDR3 loop spans 13 amino acids. CDR1 is SQVTM and CDR2 is ANQGSEA in the germline V gene. Trimming cost V 7 bases and J 6 bases, with 16 bases left between them. The CDR3 sequence is CSATTGFGQPQHF. CDR3 nucleotides: TGCAGCGCAACCACAGGGTTTGGTCAGCCCCAGCATTTT.

V usage is TRBV7-2 and J usage is TRBJ2-5; a possible D gene is TRBD1 (6 bases). Trimming shortened V by 5 bases and J by 1 base, and 17 bases separated the two germline ends. The CDR3 runs 16 residues. Germline V gene sequence: CDR1 SGHTA, CDR2 FQGNSA. This CDR3 reads CASSAQTGFSQETQYF. The CDR3 coding sequence is TGTGCCAGCAGCGCCCAGACAGGTTTTAGCCAAGAGACCCAGTACTTC.

A single count supports this clone. J is TRBJ2-3 and V is TRBV6-5, with TRBD2 matching 9 bases. The CDR3 loop spans 16 amino acids. CDR1 and CDR2 from the germline V gene are MNHEY and SVGAGI. With V trimmed by 2 bases and J by 4 bases, 7 bases remained unmatched. The CDR3 sequence is CASSYGLRGGADTQYF. In DNA form, the CDR3 reads TGTGCCAGCAGTTACGGCTTGCGGGGGGGGGCAGATACGCAGTATTTT.

This sequence joins TRBV2 and TRBJ1-6; D is unclear. This CDR3 spans 14 amino acids. Germline V gives CDR1 SNHLY, CDR2 FYNNEI. Trimming took off 5 bases at V and 9 bases at J, with 14 bases between the two ends. The CDR3 sequence is CASSLGGAGSPLHF. For the CDR3, the DNA is TGTGCCAGCAGTTTGGGAGGAGCGGGTTCACCCCTCCACTTT.

This chain joins TRBV28 and TRBJ1-5, with 7 bases that match TRBD1. V lost 6 bases, J lost 6 bases, and 8 bases stayed unmatched. The CDR3 is 14 residues long. Germline V lookup: CDR1 MDHEN, CDR2 SYDVKM. CDR3 DNA: TGTGCCAGCAGATCAGGGGGTGTAAGTCAGCCCCAGCATTTT. Amino acid sequence: CASRSGGVSQPQHF.

The V call is TRBV19, the J call TRBJ2-1, with 7 bases matching TRBD2. Germline CDR1 LNHDA, CDR2 SQIVND (reference sequence). The CDR3 extends over 15 amino acids. The V segment lost 6 bases and the J segment 7 bases; nucleotides outside the gene matches: 12. The CDR3 sequence: CASSPGLGVRNEQFF. The CDR3 bases are TGTGCCAGTAGCCCCGGACTAGGAGTACGGAATGAGCAGTTCTTC.

The chain couples TRBV11-2 to TRBJ2-3; 9 positions match TRBD2. Germline V gives CDR1 SGHAT, CDR2 FQNNGV. V was clipped by 3 bases and J by 7 bases; unmatched bases: 11. The CDR3 extends over 16 amino acids. CDR3 nucleotide sequence: TGTGCCAGCAGCTTTTTCTTTGGACTAGCGCTTAATACGCAGTATTTT. This sequence encodes CASSFFFGLALNTQYF.

The chain recombines TRBV28 with TRBJ2-4, with D perhaps TRBD1 (6 bases). This CDR3 contains 16 residues. Trimming shortened V by 6 bases and J by 9 bases, and 24 bases separated the two germline ends. Germline V lookup: CDR1 MDHEN, CDR2 SYDVKM. The CDR3 is CASRPLLGADEGIQYF. For the CDR3, the DNA is TGTGCCAGCAGGCCTCTGTTGGGGGCCGACGAGGGCATTCAGTACTTC.

This chain uses TRBV9 with TRBJ2-1, with D tentatively TRBD1 (6 bases). CDR1 is SGDLS, CDR2 YYNGEE, per germline. Trimming left V 0 bases short and J 5 bases short, with 12 bases between. This CDR3 region has 15 residues. The CDR3 is CASSVGGGQHNEQFF. DNA for the CDR3: TGTGCCAGCAGCGTAGGGGGTGGACAGCACAATGAGCAGTTCTTC. Full variable domain (remainder filled in from reference TRBV9 and TRBJ2-1): DSGVTQTPKHLITATGQRVTLRCSPRSGDLSVYWYQQSLDQGLQFLIQYYNGEERAKGNILERFSAQQFPDLHSELNLSSLELGDSALYFCASSVGGGQHNEQFFGPGTRLTVL.

The V gene is TRBV28, the J gene TRBJ2-1; D is unclear. V lost 4 bases and J lost 0, with 13 bases in between. The CDR3 loop spans 16 amino acids. Germline-derived CDR1 and CDR2 are MDHEN and SYDVKM. CDR3 region: CASSSLAVSSYNEQFF. The CDR3 region has the DNA TGTGCCAGCAGTTCCTTAGCAGTGAGCTCCTACAATGAGCAGTTCTTC.

The rearrangement links TRBV24-1 to TRBJ2-3; maybe TRBD1 (6 bases). This CDR3 has 13 residues. The V and J ends lost 8 bases and 2 bases respectively, with 10 bases between them. Germline CDR1 is KGHDR and CDR2 is SFDVKD. CDR3 DNA: TGTGCCACCAACGGACAGAACACAGATACGCAGTATTTT. Amino acid sequence: CATNGQNTDTQYF.

This chain uses TRBV27 with TRBJ1-1; D might be TRBD1 (5 bases). Germline V gene sequence: CDR1 MNHEY, CDR2 SMNVEV (reference sequence). CDR3 size: 13 residues. The V and J ends lost 5 bases and 6 bases respectively, with 13 bases between them. The CDR3 protein is CASSLDSIAEAFF. In DNA, the CDR3 is TGTGCCAGCAGTCTTGACAGTATAGCTGAAGCTTTCTTT.

V gene TRBV13 combines with J gene TRBJ2-3, with unresolved D. The CDR3 loop spans 14 amino acids. The V gene's germline CDR1 is PRHDT and CDR2 FYEKMQ (reference sequence). V lost 0 bases and J 0 bases, leaving 4 bases between the germline ends. CDR3 nucleotide sequence: TGTGCCAGCAGCTTAGGGCAGAGCACAGATACGCAGTATTTT. This gives the protein CASSLGQSTDTQYF.

The V gene is TRBV3-1 (or the pseudogene TRBV3-2), the J gene TRBJ1-2, with a possible D match to TRBD1 (6 bases). V lost 0 bases and J lost 4, with 15 bases in between. This CDR3 comprises 16 residues. Germline loops: CDR1 LGHDT, CDR2 YNNKEL (reference sequence). The CDR3 sequence is CASSQDRGGRSYGYTF. The CDR3, as DNA: TGTGCCAGCAGCCAAGATAGGGGGGGGCGGTCCTATGGCTACACCTTC.

CDR3 in amino acids: CASSSDRGVYGYTF. The CDR3 nucleotides read TGTGCCAGCAGCAGCGACAGGGGAGTGTATGGCTACACCTTC. This chain links TRBV6-5 with TRBJ1-2, with 8 nucleotides matching TRBD1. The germline V gene has CDR1 MNHEY and CDR2 SVGAGI. With V trimmed by 6 bases and J by 5 bases, 8 bases remained unmatched. There are 14 residues in the CDR3.

CDR3 sequence reads: CASSLWRGRSGNTIYF. For the CDR3, the DNA is TGTGCCAGCAGCTTGTGGCGGGGGCGTAGTGGAAACACCATATATTTT. V and J are TRBV11-2 and TRBJ1-3, with TRBD1 as a possible D gene (6 bases). This CDR3 comprises 16 residues. Germline V gives CDR1 SGHAT, CDR2 FQNNGV. V lost 3 bases, J lost 3 bases, and 15 bases lay in between.

The chain has TRBV7-2 and TRBJ1-2, with 9 bases fitting TRBD1. Trimming removed 2 bases from V and 8 bases from J; junction bases left unmatched: 9. The CDR3 contains 15 residues. Per the germline V gene, CDR1 is SGHTA and CDR2 is FQGNSA. CDR3 sequence: CASSLSRDRALGYTF. The DNA of the CDR3 is TGTGCCAGCAGCTTATCCCGGGACAGGGCTTTAGGCTACACCTTC.

The V and J genes are TRBV7-2 and TRBJ2-3, with D unresolved. The ends were cut back, 1 base at V and 3 bases at J, with 11 bases in the middle. CDR3 length equals 15 residues. The V gene's germline CDR1 is SGHTA and CDR2 FQGNSA. The CDR3 region is CASSLDLRRTDTQYF. CDR3 nucleotide sequence: TGTGCCAGCAGCTTAGATCTCAGAAGAACAGATACGCAGTATTTT.

This clone was counted once. The chain is built from TRBV9 and TRBJ1-1; TRBD1 agrees at 7 bases. Trimming at V came to 2 bases and at J to 11 bases, leaving 9 bases not matched to a gene. The CDR3 covers 13 residues. Germline V lookup: CDR1 SGDLS, CDR2 YYNGEE. The CDR3 reads CASSVGGGGMAFF. The CDR3 nucleotides are TGTGCCAGCAGCGTTGGAGGGGGCGGCATGGCTTTCTTT.